These T cell receptor beta chains were read from a single sample in a study of blood T cell repertoires in COVID-19. Using immunoSEQ multiplex PCR, the repertoire was profiled, and TCRdb retains in-frame clones only, with some absent. The sample holds about 120,000 clones; 78% are singletons and the top ten take roughly 2.1%. The sample was peripheral blood. These receptors were obtained from a man in his 70s with acute or convalescent COVID-19. Each CDR3 is given with its conserved first and last residue. A D gene is named only where the DNA matches it firmly. The size of a clone is reported for some rows only, either as once, few or many, or as a class for expanded clones.

size	J	V	D	DNA	CDR3
NA	TRBJ1-1	TRBV30	TRBD1	TGTGCCTGGAGGCCCTGGGGGTCAGGGGGCCACACTGAAGCTTTCTTT	CAWRPWGSGGHTEAFF
NA	TRBJ1-2	TRBV18	TRBD1	TGTGCCAGCTCAGAGGGACAGCCTAACTATGGCTACACCTTC	CASSEGQPNYGYTF
few	TRBJ1-2	TRBV10-3	NA	TGTGCGTCCACCGGTCTTTTTTCAGGGGACCATGGCTACACCTTC	CASTGLFSGDHGYTF
NA	TRBJ1-5	TRBV4-3	NA	TGCGCCAGCAAAAGCTCTCTCTCGGGGGGGAGCAATCAGCCCCAGCATTTT	CASKSSLSGGSNQPQHF
NA	TRBJ2-1	TRBV5-1	TRBD2	TGCGCCAGCAGCCAAATAACTAGCGGGGGGGCCTATGAGCAGTTCTTC	CASSQITSGGAYEQFF
NA	TRBJ2-5	TRBV5-6	NA	TGTGCCAGCAGCTTTGGCAGGGTACAGACCCAGTACTTC	CASSFGRVQTQYF
once	TRBJ1-1	TRBV5-1	NA	TGCGCCAGCAAGGAGGACCGGAACACTGAAGCTTTCTTT	CASKEDRNTEAFF
NA	TRBJ1-5	TRBV2	NA	TGTGCCAGCAGACCAAGGGAAAGGCAGGGGAATCAGCCCCAGCATTTT	CASRPRERQGNQPQHF
NA	TRBJ2-5	TRBV11-2	NA	TGTGCCAGCAGCTTCGGACAGCAAGAGACCCAGTACTTC	CASSFGQQETQYF
NA	TRBJ2-5	TRBV20-1	NA	TGCAGTGCTTCCCGGTCGGAGACCCAGTACTTC	CSASRSETQYF
NA	TRBJ2-7	TRBV6-2/TRBV6-3	TRBD2	TGTGCCAGCAGTTACTTACTAGCGGGGGGGCCGACCTACGAGCAGTACTTC	CASSYLLAGGPTYEQYF
NA	TRBJ2-3	TRBV9	TRBD2	TGTGCCAGCAGCGTAGCTTTTTCCGCGGGACTAGCGGGGATCACAGATACGCAGTATTTT	CASSVAFSAGLAGITDTQYF
NA	TRBJ2-7	TRBV27	NA	TGTGCCAGCAGTTACCGGGATTCCTACGAGCAGTACTTC	CASSYRDSYEQYF
NA	TRBJ1-6	TRBV9	TRBD1	TGTGCCAGCAGCGTAAGGGACAGGGAATCACCCCTCCACTTT	CASSVRDRESPLHF
NA	TRBJ2-7	TRBV19	TRBD1	TGTGCCAGTAGTCCTCCGGGACAGAACTACGAGCAGTACTTC	CASSPPGQNYEQYF
NA	TRBJ2-3	TRBV7-3	TRBD2	TGTGCCAGCGCTCTTGGGCTAGCGGGGGGCGTAAGCACAGATACGCAGTATTTT	CASALGLAGGVSTDTQYF
NA	TRBJ1-1	TRBV6-5	NA	TGTGCCAGCTGGGGCGGGGTTAGGGACACTGAAGCTTTCTTT	CASWGGVRDTEAFF
NA	TRBJ1-5	TRBV6-1	NA	TGTGCCAGCAGTACGACAGGAGATAGCAATCAGCCCCAGCATTTT	CASSTTGDSNQPQHF
few	TRBJ1-2	TRBV27	TRBD1	TGTGCCAGCACCCCGGGACAGTCTAACTATGGCTACACCTTC	CASTPGQSNYGYTF
NA	TRBJ2-2	TRBV4-3	TRBD2	TGCGCCAGCAGCCAAGATGCGTTCGGGGGGTCCGGGGAGCTGTTTTTT	CASSQDAFGGSGELFF
NA	TRBJ2-3	TRBV19	TRBD1	TGTGCCAGTAGTATAGACGGGACAGGGCTCGGGGATACGCAGTATTTT	CASSIDGTGLGDTQYF
NA	TRBJ1-6	TRBV7-6	NA	TGTGCCAGCAGCCCCCTGGGGCTGGTGGGGAATTCACCCCTCCACTTT	CASSPLGLVGNSPLHF
NA	TRBJ1-1	TRBV19	TRBD1	TGTGCCAGTAGTTGGGACAGGGGAGGAACTGAAGCTTTCTTT	CASSWDRGGTEAFF
once	TRBJ2-2	TRBV11-2	NA	TGTGCCAGCAGCTTTATCACCGGGGAGCTGTTTTTT	CASSFITGELFF
few	TRBJ2-3	TRBV6-2/TRBV6-3	TRBD1	TGTGCCAGCAGCTCGGACAGGGTTGGGACAGATACGCAGTATTTT	CASSSDRVGTDTQYF
once	TRBJ1-2	TRBV5-1	TRBD1	TGCGCCAGCACCCAGGGGGGCTCCAACTATGGCTACACCTTC	CASTQGGSNYGYTF
NA	TRBJ1-4	TRBV7-3	NA	TGTGCCAGCAGCCACCTTTTGGGCTATAATGAAAAACTGTTTTTT	CASSHLLGYNEKLFF
NA	TRBJ2-2	TRBV4-1	NA	TGCGCCAGCAGCCGCAGGGACCGCGGGGGCTCGGGCGGGGAGCTGTTTTTT	CASSRRDRGGSGGELFF
NA	TRBJ2-1	TRBV19	NA	TGTGCCAGTAGTGCCCGCCCCGGGTACAATGAGCAGTTCTTC	CASSARPGYNEQFF
NA	TRBJ1-1	TRBV4-1	NA	TGCGCCAGCAGCCAAGATTCCCACCCGCGAATAAACACTGAAGCTTTCTTT	CASSQDSHPRINTEAFF
few	TRBJ1-1	TRBV5-8	NA	TGTGCCAGCAGCTTGGTAGGGGGTTCGGTAGCTTTCTTT	CASSLVGGSVAFF
NA	TRBJ1-6	TRBV25-1	NA	TGTGCCAGCAGTTCCGACTATGACCCCCTCCACTTT	CASSSDYDPLHF
NA	TRBJ1-2	TRBV27	TRBD1	TGTGCCAGCAGTGCAAGGACAGGGGGCGCGAACTATGGCTACACCTTC	CASSARTGGANYGYTF
NA	TRBJ2-5	TRBV14	NA	TGTGCCAGCAGCCCGTTCCCTAAAGAGACCCAGTACTTC	CASSPFPKETQYF
NA	TRBJ2-2	TRBV12-5	TRBD2	TGTGCTAGTGGCCTACTAGCGGGGGCCACCGGGGAGCTGTTTTTT	CASGLLAGATGELFF
NA	TRBJ2-6	TRBV28	NA	TGTGCCAGCACCTATGCAGGGGTCGGGGCCAACGTCCTGACTTTC	CASTYAGVGANVLTF
NA	TRBJ1-2	TRBV20-1	NA	TGCAGTGCTCGGACAGCTCCTGGCTACACCTTC	CSARTAPGYTF
NA	TRBJ2-1	TRBV6-5	NA	TGTGCCAGCCTCGGCCGTAGCCCCTACAATGAGCAGTTCTTC	CASLGRSPYNEQFF
NA	TRBJ2-4	TRBV5-1	NA	TGCGCCAGCAGCTTAGAGGTAGCCAAAAACATTCAGTACTTC	CASSLEVAKNIQYF
NA	TRBJ2-5	TRBV5-1	NA	TGCGCCAGCAGCTTGGCTAGCCTTTACCAAGAGACCCAGTACTTC	CASSLASLYQETQYF
NA	TRBJ1-4	TRBV2	NA	TGTGCCAGCCAGAGGAGCAATAATGAAAAACTGTTTTTT	CASQRSNNEKLFF
NA	TRBJ1-3	TRBV5-1	TRBD1	TGCGCCAGCAGACCACAGGGGTCTGGAAACACCATATATTTT	CASRPQGSGNTIYF
NA	TRBJ2-3	TRBV11-3	TRBD2	TGTGCCAGCAGCGCGCGGACTAGCGGGGGGTATAGCACAGATACGCAGTATTTT	CASSARTSGGYSTDTQYF
NA	TRBJ1-1	TRBV18	NA	TGTGCCAGCTCCCTTCAACTAAACACTGAAGCTTTCTTT	CASSLQLNTEAFF
NA	TRBJ1-2	TRBV19	NA	TGTGCCAGTAGGGGGGCTCCTCCCTGGGCTTATGGCTACACCTTC	CASRGAPPWAYGYTF
once	TRBJ1-4	TRBV27	NA	TGTGCCAGCAGGCCCCGAGGGGGATCAACTAATGAAAAACTGTTTTTT	CASRPRGGSTNEKLFF
NA	TRBJ2-3	TRBV30	NA	TGTGCCTGGAGTCTAAATACAGATACGCAGTATTTT	CAWSLNTDTQYF
NA	TRBJ2-3	TRBV30	NA	TGTGCCTGGAGTGTAATGCGGTTAAGCACAGATACGCAGTATTTT	CAWSVMRLSTDTQYF
NA	TRBJ2-7	TRBV6-6	TRBD1	TGTGCCAGCAGCCGACCCGGACAGGCCAACGAGCAGTACTTC	CASSRPGQANEQYF
NA	TRBJ1-1	TRBV4-2	NA	TGTGCCAGCAGCCAAGGAGTTGACAGTTTGAACACTGAAGCTTTCTTT	CASSQGVDSLNTEAFF
NA	TRBJ1-1	TRBV7-8	NA	TGTGCCAGCAGCTCGCAGGCTGGGGGGACTGAAGCTTTCTTT	CASSSQAGGTEAFF
NA	TRBJ2-3	TRBV3-1/TRBV3-2	TRBD2	TGTGCCAGCAGCCAAGCCGGGACTAGCGGGGGGGCCGGCACAGATACGCAGTATTTT	CASSQAGTSGGAGTDTQYF
NA	TRBJ2-3	TRBV5-1	NA	TGCGCCAGCAGCTTTCGGGACTTCCGCGGTGGAGATACGCAGTATTTT	CASSFRDFRGGDTQYF
NA	TRBJ2-1	TRBV5-8	TRBD1	TGTGCCAGCAGCTATGACAGGGAGAATGAGCAGTTCTTC	CASSYDRENEQFF
NA	TRBJ2-7	TRBV5-4	NA	TGTGCCAGCCACCCAACTGTCGGCTACGAGCAGTACTTC	CASHPTVGYEQYF